Listed below are T cell receptor beta chains from one sample, sequenced in a study of blood T cell repertoires in COVID-19. TCRdb keeps only in-frame clones here, not all; method: immunoSEQ multiplex PCR. The sample has about 200,000 clones, about 83% seen once. Sequenced material: PBMCs or T cells enriched from blood (not recorded which). These receptors were taken from a woman in her 30s who had been exposed to COVID-19. CDR3s include the opening cysteine and the closing phenylalanine or tryptophan. A D gene is named only where the DNA matches it firmly. Clone size, where shown, is once, few, many, or a class for clones that have expanded.

>TRBD2|NA|TRBV2|TRBJ2-5
CASSETSGRVKTQYF
TGTGCCAGCAGTGAAACTAGCGGGAGGGTAAAGACCCAGTACTTC
>NA|few|TRBV19|TRBJ2-3
CASSFAASADTQYF
TGTGCCAGTAGTTTCGCGGCTAGCGCGGATACGCAGTATTTT
>TRBD1|NA|TRBV19|TRBJ1-2
CASSTGQGIYGYTF
TGTGCCAGTAGTACGGGACAGGGGATCTATGGCTACACCTTC
>NA|NA|TRBV5-8|TRBJ1-2
CASSFVEGNYGYTF
TGTGCCAGCAGCTTTGTAGAGGGAAACTATGGCTACACCTTC
>NA|once|TRBV30|TRBJ1-2
CAWSPEETPGTF
TGTGCCTGGAGCCCAGAGGAGACCCCGGGGACCTTC
>TRBD2|NA|TRBV11-2|TRBJ2-1
CASSSRLAGPYNEQFF
TGTGCCAGCAGCTCACGACTAGCGGGACCCTACAATGAGCAGTTCTTC
>TRBD1|NA|TRBV29-1|TRBJ1-1
CSVEGRQGLAEAFF
TGCAGCGTTGAGGGGCGACAGGGTTTAGCTGAAGCTTTCTTT
>NA|NA|TRBV5-6|TRBJ1-6
CASSHDRGNSPLHF
TGTGCCAGCAGCCACGATCGAGGGAATTCACCCCTCCACTTT
>NA|NA|TRBV5-1|TRBJ1-3
CASSMGGVSGNTIYF
TGCGCCAGCAGCATGGGGGGCGTCTCTGGAAACACCATATATTTT
>NA|few|TRBV7-9|TRBJ1-1
CASSLVAGQITEAFF
TGTGCCAGCAGCTTAGTCGCTGGACAGATCACTGAAGCTTTCTTT
>NA|once|TRBV6-1|TRBJ1-6
CASSEAPGGSPLHF
TGTGCCAGCAGTGAAGCGCCAGGTGGGTCACCCCTCCACTTT
>NA|NA|TRBV12-5|TRBJ1-4
CASGFMTGVTNEKLFF
TGTGCTAGTGGTTTCATGACCGGAGTGACTAATGAAAAACTGTTTTTT
>NA|NA|TRBV9|TRBJ1-2
CASSAEEIQANYGYTF
TGTGCCAGCAGCGCGGAGGAAATACAAGCTAACTATGGCTACACCTTC
>NA|NA|TRBV7-2|TRBJ2-3
CASSLEVRGGHTQYF
TGTGCCAGCAGCTTAGAGGTCAGGGGAGGGCATACGCAGTATTTT
>NA|NA|TRBV11-2|TRBJ1-1
CASSSLGENTEAFF
TGTGCCAGCAGCTCTCTGGGAGAGAACACTGAAGCTTTCTTT
>NA|NA|TRBV5-1|TRBJ2-2
CASSLSGANTGELFF
TGCGCCAGCAGCCTATCGGGGGCGAACACCGGGGAGCTGTTTTTT
>NA|few|TRBV18|TRBJ1-6
CASSPLNPETNSPLHF
TGTGCCAGCTCACCACTCAATCCGGAGACTAATTCACCCCTCCACTTT
>NA|NA|TRBV18|TRBJ2-4
CASSPTPGQTQNIQYF
TGTGCCAGCTCACCGACACCTGGACAGACCCAAAACATTCAGTACTTC
>TRBD1|NA|TRBV5-1|TRBJ2-1
CASSLGRTGGSYNEQFF
TGCGCCAGCAGCTTGGGCCGGACAGGGGGCTCCTACAATGAGCAGTTCTTC
>NA|NA|TRBV7-9|TRBJ1-5
CASSLAGGSNQPQHF
TGTGCCAGCAGCTTAGCTGGGGGCTCAAATCAGCCCCAGCATTTT
>TRBD1|NA|TRBV7-9|TRBJ1-2
CASSFWRGLGQSADGYTF
TGTGCCAGCAGCTTCTGGAGGGGGCTAGGACAGTCCGCGGATGGCTACACCTTC
>NA|NA|TRBV7-2|TRBJ1-1
CASSLRANTEAFF
TGTGCCAGCAGCTTGCGCGCCAACACTGAAGCTTTCTTT
>NA|NA|TRBV7-9|TRBJ1-6
CASTEMGAIANSPLHF
TGTGCCAGCACGGAGATGGGGGCCATCGCTAATTCACCCCTCCACTTT
>TRBD2|NA|TRBV6-5|TRBJ2-7
CASSLLAGDPYEQYF
TGTGCCAGCAGTCTACTAGCGGGGGACCCCTACGAGCAGTACTTC
>TRBD1|NA|TRBV5-4|TRBJ2-3
CASSSRDSLFHEYF
TGTGCCAGCAGCTCCCGGGACAGTCTCTTCCACGAGTATTTT
>NA|NA|TRBV7-9|TRBJ1-4
CASSSTGTGKLFF
TGTGCCAGCAGCTCGACGGGAACAGGGAAACTGTTTTTT
>TRBD1|NA|TRBV5-1|TRBJ1-2
CASSLGDRGAYGYTF
TGCGCCAGCAGCTTGGGGGACAGGGGCGCCTATGGCTACACCTTC
>TRBD1|NA|TRBV2|TRBJ2-7
CASSRQGTYEQYF
TGTGCCAGCAGTCGACAGGGAACCTACGAGCAGTACTTC
>NA|once|TRBV6-2/TRBV6-3|TRBJ1-1
CASSYYRGTEAFF
TGTGCCAGCAGTTACTATAGGGGCACTGAAGCTTTCTTT
>TRBD2|NA|TRBV4-1|TRBJ2-1
CASSHPGISGGSYNEQFF
TGCGCCAGCAGCCATCCAGGAATTAGCGGGGGATCCTACAATGAGCAGTTCTTC
>NA|NA|TRBV10-3|TRBJ1-1
CAISERVSGNTEAFF
TGTGCCATCAGTGAGCGGGTTTCGGGGAACACTGAAGCTTTCTTT
>NA|NA|TRBV19|TRBJ1-6
CASSKGVSRLGDSPLHF
TGTGCCAGTAGTAAGGGGGTCTCCAGATTAGGGGATTCACCCCTCCACTTT
>TRBD1|NA|TRBV5-1|TRBJ2-7
CASSGQGVDEQYF
TGCGCCAGCAGCGGACAGGGGGTCGACGAGCAGTACTTC
>TRBD1|NA|TRBV2|TRBJ2-5
CATQSGGAGETQYF
TGTGCCACCCAATCAGGGGGCGCGGGGGAGACCCAGTACTTC
>NA|NA|TRBV14|TRBJ1-2
CASSRPGFGGYTF
TGTGCCAGCAGCCGTCCAGGGTTCGGTGGCTACACCTTC
>NA|NA|TRBV6-2/TRBV6-3|TRBJ2-3
CASSSLLEGTDTQYF
TGTGCCAGCAGTTCCCTCCTAGAGGGCACAGATACGCAGTATTTT
>NA|few|TRBV29-1|TRBJ1-1
CSVGQPNTEAFF
TGCAGCGTTGGACAACCGAACACTGAAGCTTTCTTT
>TRBD1|NA|TRBV29-1|TRBJ1-4
CSVGQGEKLFF
TGCAGCGTTGGACAGGGTGAAAAACTGTTTTTT
>TRBD2|once|TRBV7-3|TRBJ2-3
CASSATPGAGADTQYF
TGTGCCAGCAGCGCAACCCCCGGGGCGGGGGCAGATACGCAGTATTTT
>TRBD1|NA|TRBV5-1|TRBJ2-3
CASSLIPGQGASDTQYF
TGCGCCAGCAGCTTAATACCGGGACAGGGGGCATCAGATACGCAGTATTTT
>NA|NA|TRBV6-5|TRBJ1-1
CASSPQVLSTEAFF
TGTGCCAGCAGCCCCCAGGTATTAAGCACTGAAGCTTTCTTT
>NA|NA|TRBV3-1/TRBV3-2|TRBJ2-2
CASSQRTENTGELFF
TGTGCCAGCAGCCAAAGGACAGAGAACACCGGGGAGCTGTTTTTT
>TRBD2|NA|TRBV6-5|TRBJ2-7
CASGPGGGASYEQYF
TGTGCCAGCGGCCCCGGGGGGGGCGCATCCTACGAGCAGTACTTC
>NA|NA|TRBV5-4|TRBJ2-7
CASSRGTANEQYF
TGTGCCAGCAGTCGGGGGACGGCCAACGAGCAGTACTTC
>NA|NA|TRBV27|TRBJ2-1
CASSRQGGYNEQFF
TGTGCCAGCAGTCGACAGGGAGGATACAATGAGCAGTTCTTC
>TRBD1|NA|TRBV5-5|TRBJ2-7
CASSLQGAHEQYF
TGTGCCAGCAGCTTGCAGGGGGCCCACGAGCAGTACTTC
>NA|NA|TRBV11-2|TRBJ1-1
CASSLGRNGEAFF
TGTGCCAGCAGCTTAGGGAGGAACGGGGAAGCTTTCTTT
>NA|once|TRBV5-4|TRBJ1-1
CASSWEGIDTEAFF
TGTGCCAGCAGCTGGGAGGGGATTGACACTGAAGCTTTCTTT
>NA|NA|TRBV21-1|TRBJ2-3
CASSTWTSASGDTQYF
TGTGCCAGCAGCACCTGGACTAGCGCCTCCGGGGATACGCAGTATTTT
>NA|NA|TRBV7-9|TRBJ2-7
CASPWSIQGYEQYF
TGTGCCAGCCCCTGGTCCATACAGGGCTACGAGCAGTACTTC
>TRBD2|NA|TRBV7-3|TRBJ2-2
CASSLSSGANTGELFF
TGTGCCAGCAGCTTAAGTAGCGGGGCGAACACCGGGGAGCTGTTTTTT
>TRBD1|once|TRBV2|TRBJ2-1
CASSPDRDEREQFF
TGTGCCAGCAGTCCCGACAGGGACGAGCGTGAGCAGTTCTTC
>TRBD2|few|TRBV3-1/TRBV3-2|TRBJ2-7
CASSQPGLAEYEQYF
TGTGCCAGCAGCCAACCGGGACTAGCGGAATACGAGCAGTACTTC
>TRBD1|NA|TRBV7-9|TRBJ1-1
CASSQSGTGIRNTEAFF
TGTGCCAGCAGCCAGTCGGGGACAGGGATAAGGAACACTGAAGCTTTCTTT
>NA|NA|TRBV18|TRBJ2-3
CASSPGGSGYTDTQYF
TGTGCCAGCTCACCAGGGGGCTCGGGCTACACAGATACGCAGTATTTT
>NA|NA|TRBV2|TRBJ1-2
CASSGQKGTHYGYTF
TGTGCCAGCAGTGGCCAGAAAGGGACACACTATGGCTACACCTTC
>NA|NA|TRBV2|TRBJ1-4
CASSQQENEKLFF
TGTGCCAGCAGTCAACAGGAGAATGAAAAACTGTTTTTT
>TRBD1|few|TRBV24-1|TRBJ1-5
CATSDSQGARGQPQHF
TGTGCCACCAGTGATTCTCAGGGGGCTAGGGGTCAGCCCCAGCATTTT